These 22 T cell receptor beta chains share one sample of origin, sequenced in a study of graft-versus-host responses after intestinal transplantation. The antigens these receptors bind are not known. Profiling relied on immunoSEQ multiplex PCR, and the TCRdb table lists in-frame clones only, not all of them. Of 85,000 to 90,000 clones listed, about 90% are singletons. Sequenced material: unstimulated CD4+ T cells sorted from spleen or lymph node cells, taken before intestinal transplant. These receptors came from a human donor who received an intestinal transplant.

The V call is TRBV5-1, the J call TRBJ2-1; the D gene is possibly TRBD2 (7 bases). V was trimmed by 2 bases and J by 4 bases, leaving 13 bases between them. The CDR3 has 15 amino acids. CDR1 and CDR2 from the germline V gene are SGHRS and YFSETQ. This chain's CDR3 is CASSFVGGEYNEQFF. CDR3 DNA: TGCGCCAGCAGCTTTGTAGGGGGGGAGTACAATGAGCAGTTCTTC.

The rearrangement joins TRBV5-5 to TRBJ2-5; D remains ambiguous. This CDR3 region has 15 residues. The germline gives CDR1 SGHKS, CDR2 YYEKEE (reference sequence). V lost 0 bases to trimming and J lost 0 bases, with 9 bases between them. CDR3 coding DNA: TGTGCCAGCAGCTTGGATGTGGGCGACCAAGAGACCCAGTACTTC. Protein product: CASSLDVGDQETQYF.

This chain uses TRBV9 with TRBJ1-2; a weak D match, TRBD1 (5 bases). V lost 0 bases and J 4 bases, leaving 16 bases between the germline ends. The CDR3 contains 16 residues. In germline, CDR1 is SGDLS, CDR2 YYNGEE. CDR3 sequence reads: CASSVATDTGSYGYTF. The DNA of the CDR3 is TGTGCCAGCAGCGTAGCTACGGACACCGGGAGCTATGGCTACACCTTC.

The rearrangement links TRBV6-5 to TRBJ2-1; TRBD2 agrees at 7 bases. Germline V gene lookup returns CDR1 MNHEY and CDR2 SVGAGI. V dropped 10 bases and J dropped 2; count of bases not matched to a gene: 11. The CDR3 extends over 15 amino acids. CDR3 sequence reads: CATQVGGGTYNEQFF. The CDR3 DNA is TGTGCCACCCAAGTGGGCGGGGGTACCTACAATGAGCAGTTCTTC.

This chain links TRBV7-9 with TRBJ1-1; D unresolved. Germline CDR1 SEHNR, CDR2 FQNEAQ (reference sequence). V was clipped by 2 bases and J by 12 bases, with 13 bases between them. The CDR3 consists of 12 residues. CDR3 region: CASSLKTAVSFF. The CDR3 DNA reads as TGTGCCAGCAGCTTAAAGACGGCGGTATCTTTCTTT.

The chain is built from TRBV27 and TRBJ1-2; D perhaps matches TRBD1 (5 bases). V lost 0 bases and J lost 3, with 5 bases in between. The CDR3 is 13 amino acids. Per germline, CDR1 MNHEY and CDR2 SMNVEV (reference sequence). CDR3 in DNA: TGTGCCAGCAGTTTATCCAGGGACTATGGCTACACCTTC. This encodes CASSLSRDYGYTF.

The chain is built from TRBV19 and TRBJ1-2, with 10 bases lining up with TRBD1. The germline V gene has CDR1 LNHDA and CDR2 SQIVND (reference sequence). V lost 9 bases, J lost 5 bases, and 9 bases stayed unmatched. The CDR3 is made up of 14 amino acids. The CDR3 spells CASRKPGQGYGYTF. In DNA form, the CDR3 reads TGTGCCAGCCGCAAACCGGGACAGGGGTATGGCTACACCTTC.

This sequence joins TRBV19 and TRBJ1-3; D is ambiguous. V was cut by 6 bases and J by 4 bases, with 10 bases left in between. CDR1 and CDR2 from the germline V gene are LNHDA and SQIVND (reference sequence). The CDR3 has 13 residues. In DNA, the CDR3 is TGTGCCAGTAGATGGGCAGGCGGAAACACCATATATTTT. It specifies CASRWAGGNTIYF.

The chain uses TRBV6-1 and TRBJ1-3; D gene ambiguous. The CDR3 loop spans 15 amino acids. Trimming cost V 6 bases and J 4 bases, with 16 bases left between them. Germline CDR1 and CDR2: MNHNS and SASEGT. CDR3 DNA sequence: TGTGCCAGCAGGGGCTACCCCTCTTTCGGAAACACCATATATTTT. Protein sequence: CASRGYPSFGNTIYF.

The chain employs TRBV5-1 and TRBJ2-2, with D perhaps TRBD1 (6 bases). This CDR3 has 15 residues. V was cut by 4 bases and J by 1 base, with 11 bases left in between. From germline, CDR1 is SGHRS and CDR2 YFSETQ. The CDR3 is CASSARQVNTGELFF. The CDR3 bases are TGCGCCAGCAGCGCCCGACAGGTGAACACCGGGGAGCTGTTTTTT.

The V gene is TRBV18, the J gene TRBJ2-7, with D possibly being TRBD1 (5 bases). With 6 bases removed from V and 2 bases from J, the gap between germline ends came to 14 bases. The CDR3 has 14 residues. CDR1 KGHSH and CDR2 LQKENI come from the germline V gene. The CDR3 bases are TGTGCCAGCTCTCTTCAGGGAACCCCCTACGAGCAGTACTTC. Translation: CASSLQGTPYEQYF.

The chain recombines TRBV25-1 with TRBJ1-4, with 12 positions matching TRBD1. The germline gives CDR1 MGHDK, CDR2 SYGVNS. This CDR3 is 16 amino acids long. Germline trimming cut 3 bases from V and 10 bases from J; bases unmatched to any gene: 9. The CDR3 bases are TGTGCCAGCAGTGATGTGACCGGGACAGGGGGCGGAAAACTGTTTTTT. It specifies CASSDVTGTGGGKLFF.

The chain couples TRBV6-6 to TRBJ2-7; perhaps TRBD1 as D (7 bases). Trimming stripped 6 bases from V and 5 bases from J, with 20 bases between. Germline values: CDR1 MNHNY, CDR2 SVGAGI (reference sequence). CDR3 length: 15 amino acids. Written as DNA, the CDR3 is TGTGCCAGCAGCCCCGGGGGCAGGGGGAGGCACGAGCAGTACTTC. It codes for CASSPGGRGRHEQYF.

J is TRBJ1-6 and V is TRBV9, with 8 nucleotides matching TRBD1. There are 17 residues in the CDR3. Losses at the gene ends were 3 bases for V and 7 bases for J; bases not matched to a gene: 12. CDR1 SGDLS and CDR2 YYNGEE come from the germline V gene. CDR3 protein: CASSGSLPGGRNSPLHF. DNA of the CDR3: TGTGCCAGCAGCGGGAGTTTGCCAGGGGGCCGGAATTCACCCCTCCACTTT.

The chain has TRBV18 and TRBJ2-5; no clear D. The germline V and J ends were trimmed by 0 bases and 4 bases, with 6 bases remaining between them. CDR1 and CDR2 from the germline V gene are KGHSH and LQKENI. This CDR3 region has 13 residues. CDR3 bases: TGTGCCAGCTCACCACCGGCCACAGAGACCCAGTACTTC. Residues: CASSPPATETQYF.

The V and J genes are TRBV9 and TRBJ2-2, with 7 bases identical to TRBD1. Germline CDR1 and CDR2: SGDLS and YYNGEE. This CDR3 region has 15 residues. J gave up 1 base and V 7 bases, and 7 bases lay outside the gene matches. CDR3 DNA sequence: TGTGCCAGCCAAACAGGGGCGCGGAACACCGGGGAGCTGTTTTTT. It yields the protein CASQTGARNTGELFF.

CDR3: CASRRGQGDEQFF. CDR3 in DNA: TGTGCCAGCAGGAGGGGACAGGGCGATGAGCAGTTCTTC. The V and J genes are TRBV2 and TRBJ2-1; TRBD1 aligns across 9 bases. V lost 6 bases and J lost 8; bases outside the gene matches: 5. This CDR3 has 13 amino acids. CDR1 and CDR2 (germline): SNHLY, FYNNEI. The full variable domain, completed using reference TRBV2 and TRBJ2-1, is EPEVTQTPSHQVTQMGQEVILRCVPISNHLYFYWYRQILGQKVEFLVSFYNNEISEKSEIFDDQFSVERPDGSNFTLKIRSTKLEDSAMYFCASRRGQGDEQFFGPGTRLTVL.

The chain employs TRBV2 and TRBJ2-2; a weak D match, TRBD2 (6 bases). The CDR3 has 15 residues. Germline V gives CDR1 SNHLY, CDR2 FYNNEI. The V end lost 3 bases, the J end lost 5 bases, and 13 bases lay between the germline ends. The CDR3: CASSDGRAGTGELFF. CDR3 nucleotides: TGTGCCAGCAGTGATGGTAGGGCGGGGACCGGGGAGCTGTTTTTT. Complete variable domain (other parts from reference TRBV2 and TRBJ2-2): EPEVTQTPSHQVTQMGQEVILRCVPISNHLYFYWYRQILGQKVEFLVSFYNNEISEKSEIFDDQFSVERPDGSNFTLKIRSTKLEDSAMYFCASSDGRAGTGELFFGEGSRLTVL.

The chain joins TRBV5-1 to TRBJ2-3; the match to TRBD2 covers 8 bases. The germline CDR1 and CDR2 sequences are SGHRS and YFSETQ. This CDR3 comprises 15 residues. Unmatched junction bases numbered 9, after V lost 3 bases and J lost 6 bases. Here the CDR3 DNA reads TGCGCCAGCAGCTCAGCGGGGGCGCGGGTGGATACGCAGTATTTT. It yields the protein CASSSAGARVDTQYF.

This chain uses TRBV5-1 with TRBJ1-1; D is possibly TRBD1 (5 bases). There are 14 residues in the CDR3. Germline CDR1 SGHRS, CDR2 YFSETQ. V shed 0 bases and J shed 10 bases, with 16 bases lying between them. CDR3 DNA: TGCGCCAGCAGCTTGGCCCCGGGGGAATGGGGAGCTTTCTTT. Its translation: CASSLAPGEWGAFF. Full variable domain (missing parts from reference TRBV5-1 and TRBJ1-1): KAGVTQTPRYLIKTRGQQVTLSCSPISGHRSVSWYQQTPGQGLQFLFEYFSETQRNKGNFPGRFSGRQFSNSRSEMNVSTLELGDSALYLCASSLAPGEWGAFFGQGTRLTVV.

This clone was seen only a few times. The chain recombines TRBV5-1 with TRBJ1-1, with TRBD1 as a possible D gene (6 bases). The CDR3 runs 16 residues. The V gene lost 4 bases and the J gene lost 1 base, with 17 bases spanning the gap. The germline V gene encodes CDR1 SGHRS and CDR2 YFSETQ. The CDR3, as DNA: TGCGCCAGCAGCCCGTTCCGACAGGTTTCGAACACTGAAGCTTTCTTT. Amino acid sequence: CASSPFRQVSNTEAFF.

The rearrangement joins TRBV18 to TRBJ1-2, with D unresolved. Trimming removed 6 bases from V and 1 base from J, with 12 bases in between. Germline V gene data show CDR1 as KGHSH and CDR2 as LQKENI. This CDR3 spans 14 amino acids. CDR3 loop: CASSLSELNYGYTF. CDR3 bases: TGTGCCAGCTCCCTCTCTGAGCTTAACTATGGCTACACCTTC.